These T cell receptor beta chains were read from a single sample in a study of T cell responses to AZD1222 COVID-19 vaccine. Profiled with immunoSEQ multiplex PCR; TCRdb holds only in-frame clones, not every one. The sample includes more than 85,000 clones, 88% of them seen just once. The sequenced sample was peripheral blood, obtained on day 0 of MenACWY control vaccination. Receptor source: an adult in good health. Both conserved end residues are part of each CDR3. The D gene is left open where the match is weak. Not every row has a clone size; where given, it reads once, few, many or a size class.

CDR3 DNA	CDR3 protein	clone size	CDR3 length	D gene	V gene	J gene
TGTGCCAGTTTAGGGGGCTCCTACGAGCAGTACTTC	CASLGGSYEQYF	-	12	-	TRBV2	TRBJ2-7
TGTGCCAGCAGCTCGTCCGGGACTAGCGGGAGCCCCATCAATGAGCAGTTCTTC	CASSSSGTSGSPINEQFF	-	18	TRBD2	TRBV13	TRBJ2-1
TGTGCCAGCAGCACCTCGGGAGCGCCAAGCACAGATACGCAGTATTTT	CASSTSGAPSTDTQYF	-	16	-	TRBV11-3	TRBJ2-3
TGTGCCAGCAGCCAAGATGGGGGGACTTGGTACGAGCAGTACTTC	CASSQDGGTWYEQYF	-	15	-	TRBV14	TRBJ2-7
TGTGCCAGTAGGACTCTGGACAGGGCATTAGGCTACACCTTC	CASRTLDRALGYTF	-	14	TRBD1	TRBV19	TRBJ1-2
TGTGCCAGCAGCCAAGTCGGGGCCGGCTCTGATTCACCCCTCCACTTT	CASSQVGAGSDSPLHF	-	16	-	TRBV4-2	TRBJ1-6
TGTGCCACCAGACGGACAGGGGGGATGGATACGCAGTATTTT	CATRRTGGMDTQYF	once	14	TRBD1	TRBV24-1	TRBJ2-3
TGTGCCAGCAGCCAAGCTACAGGGTATTATGGCTACACCTTC	CASSQATGYYGYTF	-	14	-	TRBV14	TRBJ1-2
TGTGCCAGCAGTCCAGCGGGGACAGGGATCGATGGCTACACCTTC	CASSPAGTGIDGYTF	-	15	TRBD1	TRBV27	TRBJ1-2
TGTGCCAGCACCCCTTACGGGGGAACCGGCAATGAGCAGTTCTTC	CASTPYGGTGNEQFF	-	15	-	TRBV9	TRBJ2-1
TGCAGTGCTAGTCATGGACAGGATACCACAGATACGCAGTATTTT	CSASHGQDTTDTQYF	-	15	TRBD1	TRBV20-1	TRBJ2-3
TGTGCCAGCAGTGACTACCCGACTAGCGAGGCGAACACCGGGGAGCTGTTTTTT	CASSDYPTSEANTGELFF	-	18	TRBD2	TRBV28	TRBJ2-2
TGTGCCAGCAGCCAAGGGCTAGCCTACGAGCAGTACTTC	CASSQGLAYEQYF	-	13	-	TRBV4-2	TRBJ2-7
TGTGCCAGCAGCCCCCCCGGTGTCTACAATGAGCAGTTCTTC	CASSPPGVYNEQFF	-	14	-	TRBV11-3	TRBJ2-1
TGTGCCAGCAGCAAAGATGGGAAGGAGACCCAGTACTTC	CASSKDGKETQYF	-	13	-	TRBV27	TRBJ2-5
TGTGCCAGCAGCGTAGCGCAGGGGATGAATTCACCCCTCCACTTT	CASSVAQGMNSPLHF	once	15	-	TRBV9	TRBJ1-6
TGTGCCAGTAGGAGGGCTAGCGGGGGGGCTAGCACCGGGGAGCTGTTTTTT	CASRRASGGASTGELFF	-	17	TRBD2	TRBV19	TRBJ2-2
TGCGCCAGCAGCAAGGGGGGCAGGGGAGCCACCGGGGAGCTGTTTTTT	CASSKGGRGATGELFF	-	16	-	TRBV4-3	TRBJ2-2
TGTGCCAGCACGGGAACGGGTGATGGCACTGAAGCTTTCTTT	CASTGTGDGTEAFF	-	14	-	TRBV4-2	TRBJ1-1
TGTGCCAGCAGTGAAGCGAGGGGGGGAGTGGAAAAACTGTTTTTT	CASSEARGGVEKLFF	-	15	-	TRBV6-1	TRBJ1-4
TGTGCCAGCAGCTTAGGGCGGGACAGGGGATATCAGCCCCAGCATTTT	CASSLGRDRGYQPQHF	-	16	TRBD1	TRBV7-8	TRBJ1-5
TGCAGTGCTGGGACCCAGTACTTC	CSAGTQYF	-	8	-	TRBV20-1	TRBJ2-5
TGTGCCAGCAGCTCAGGGGCAGGAGGTCATGGCTATGGCTACACCTTC	CASSSGAGGHGYGYTF	-	16	-	TRBV3-1/TRBV3-2	TRBJ1-2
TGTGCCAGCAGATTCATCGGGGGCCCTGAAGCTTTCTTT	CASRFIGGPEAFF	-	13	-	TRBV3-1/TRBV3-2	TRBJ1-1
TGTGCCAGCAGTTTGAACAGGGAATATGGCTACACCTTC	CASSLNREYGYTF	-	13	-	TRBV28	TRBJ1-2
TGTGCCAGCAGCTTGGGTTCTGCCTACGAGCAGTACTTC	CASSLGSAYEQYF	-	13	-	TRBV27	TRBJ2-7
TGTGCCAGCAGCCAAGCCGGGGCGACTAGCGGGAGGGCAGATACGCAGTATTTT	CASSQAGATSGRADTQYF	-	18	TRBD2	TRBV4-2	TRBJ2-3